This T cell receptor (beta chain) was recovered during a study of cytomegalovirus exposure and HLA in healthy donors. Amplification used 60 Vbeta primers and 13 Jbeta primers. Using immunoSEQ multiplex PCR, the repertoire was profiled, and TCRdb retains in-frame clones only, with some absent. The table shows approximately 90,000 clones, with roughly three quarters occurring only once. Germline CDR1 reads SEHNR; CDR2 reads FQNEAQ (reference sequence). Trimming cost V 5 bases and J 1 base, with 20 bases left between them. This CDR3 is built from 17 residues. The sequenced sample consisted of PBMCs. This receptor was identified in a man aged 40-55 years in good health and CMV-seronegative. The chain joins TRBV7-9 to TRBJ1-2, with D possibly TRBD1 on 6 matching bases. CDR3 nucleotides: TGTGCCAGCAGCCTACAGGGCCCTCGCTACCTTAACTATGGCTACACCTTC. It is translated as CASSLQGPRYLNYGYTF.